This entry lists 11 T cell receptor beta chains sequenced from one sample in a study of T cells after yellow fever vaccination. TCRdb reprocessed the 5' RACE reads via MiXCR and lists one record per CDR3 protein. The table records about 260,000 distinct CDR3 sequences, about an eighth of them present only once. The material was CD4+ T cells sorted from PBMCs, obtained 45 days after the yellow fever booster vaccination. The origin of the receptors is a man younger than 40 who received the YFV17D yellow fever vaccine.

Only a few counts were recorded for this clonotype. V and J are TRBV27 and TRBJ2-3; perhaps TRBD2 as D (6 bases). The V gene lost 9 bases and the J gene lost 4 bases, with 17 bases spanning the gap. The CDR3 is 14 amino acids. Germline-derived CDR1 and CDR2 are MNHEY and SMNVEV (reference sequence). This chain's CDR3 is CASSTRGGADTQYF. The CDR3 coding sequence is TGTGCCAGTTCGACTCGGGGAGGAGCAGATACGCAGTATTTT.

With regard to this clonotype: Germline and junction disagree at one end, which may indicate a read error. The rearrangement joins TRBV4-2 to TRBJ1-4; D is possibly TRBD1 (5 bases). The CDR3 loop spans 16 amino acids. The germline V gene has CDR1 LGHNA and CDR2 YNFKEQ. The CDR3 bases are TGTGCCGGCAGCCAAGAGCGGCAGGGATCTCGTGAAAAACTGTTTTTT. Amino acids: CAGSQERQGSREKLFF.

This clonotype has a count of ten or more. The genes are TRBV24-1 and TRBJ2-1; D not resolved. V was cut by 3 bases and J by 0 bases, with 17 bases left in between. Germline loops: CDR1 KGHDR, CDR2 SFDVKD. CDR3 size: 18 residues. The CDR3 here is CATSDRSLRTSSYNEQFF. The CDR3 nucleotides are TGTGCCACCAGTGATAGGTCCTTACGGACGAGCTCCTACAATGAGCAGTTCTTC.

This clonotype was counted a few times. The DNA for the CDR3 is TGTGCCAGCAGCTTAGTGAGCGGGAGGCTTACAGATACGCAGTATTTT. This codes for CASSLVSGRLTDTQYF. The chain is built from TRBV7-2 and TRBJ2-3; 9 bases agree with TRBD2. V lost 1 base, J lost 3 bases, and 5 bases stayed unmatched. CDR1 and CDR2 (germline): SGHTA, FQGNSA. CDR3 length: 16 residues.

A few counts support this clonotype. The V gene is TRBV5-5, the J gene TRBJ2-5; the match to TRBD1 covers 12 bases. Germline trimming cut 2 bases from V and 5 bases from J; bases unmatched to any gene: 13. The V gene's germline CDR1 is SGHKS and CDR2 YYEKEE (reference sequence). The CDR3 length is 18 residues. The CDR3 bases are TGTGCCAGCAGCTTTGAGGGACAGGGGGCGCGACCCAGTGAGACCCAGTACTTC. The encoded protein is CASSFEGQGARPSETQYF. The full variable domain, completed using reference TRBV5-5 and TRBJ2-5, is DAGVTQSPTHLIKTRGQQVTLRCSPISGHKSVSWYQQVLGQGPQFIFQYYEKEERGRGNFPDRFSARQFPNYSSELNVNALLLGDSALYLCASSFEGQGARPSETQYFGPGTRLLVL.

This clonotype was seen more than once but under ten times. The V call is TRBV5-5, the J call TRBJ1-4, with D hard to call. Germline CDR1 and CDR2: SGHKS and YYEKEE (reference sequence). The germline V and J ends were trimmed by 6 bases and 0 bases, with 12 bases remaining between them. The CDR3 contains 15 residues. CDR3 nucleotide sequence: TGTGCCAGCACCGGGAGCGGGGCAACTAATGAAAAACTGTTTTTT. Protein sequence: CASTGSGATNEKLFF.

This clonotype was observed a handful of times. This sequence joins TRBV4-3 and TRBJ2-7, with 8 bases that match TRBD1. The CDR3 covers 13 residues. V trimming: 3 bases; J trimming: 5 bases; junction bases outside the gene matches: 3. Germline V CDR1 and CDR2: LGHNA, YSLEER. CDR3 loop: CASSHDRGNEQYF. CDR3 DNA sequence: TGCGCCAGCAGCCATGACAGGGGAAACGAGCAGTACTTC.

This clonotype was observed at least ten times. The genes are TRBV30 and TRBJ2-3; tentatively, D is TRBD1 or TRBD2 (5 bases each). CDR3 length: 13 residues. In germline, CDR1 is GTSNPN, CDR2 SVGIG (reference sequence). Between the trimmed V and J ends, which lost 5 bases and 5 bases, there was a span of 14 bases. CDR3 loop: CAWAGTTRDTQYF. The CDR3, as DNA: TGTGCCTGGGCCGGGACCACTAGAGATACGCAGTATTTT.

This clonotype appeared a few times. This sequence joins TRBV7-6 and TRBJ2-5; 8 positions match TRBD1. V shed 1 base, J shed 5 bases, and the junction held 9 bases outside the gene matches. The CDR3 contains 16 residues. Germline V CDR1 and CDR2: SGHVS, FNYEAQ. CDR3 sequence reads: CASSLEGPGGRETQYF. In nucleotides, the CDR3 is TGTGCCAGCAGCTTAGAAGGGCCAGGGGGCAGGGAGACCCAGTACTTC.

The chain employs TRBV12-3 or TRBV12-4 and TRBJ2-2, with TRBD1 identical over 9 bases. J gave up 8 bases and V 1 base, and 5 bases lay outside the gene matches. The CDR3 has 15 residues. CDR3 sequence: CASSLVQGATGELFF. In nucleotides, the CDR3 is TGTGCCAGCAGTTTAGTACAGGGGGCGACGGGGGAGCTGTTTTTT.

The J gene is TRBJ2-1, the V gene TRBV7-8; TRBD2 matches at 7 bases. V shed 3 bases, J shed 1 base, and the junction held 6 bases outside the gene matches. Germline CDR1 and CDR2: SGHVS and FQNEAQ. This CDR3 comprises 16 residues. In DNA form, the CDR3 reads TGTGCCAGCAGCTTTTGGGAGGGAGGGTCCTACAATGAGCAGTTCTTC. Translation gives CASSFWEGGSYNEQFF.